A single sample is the source of the 27 T cell receptor beta chains below, sequenced in a study of blood T cell repertoires in COVID-19. Here immunoSEQ multiplex PCR was the method, and the copy in TCRdb shows in-frame clones only, minus some. The data contain 250,000 to 350,000 clones, roughly 87% of them seen just once; the ten biggest clones take up about 2.2%. The sample taken for sequencing was peripheral blood. The receptors here all came from a woman aged 45 to 65 who had recovered from COVID-19.

The chain couples TRBV5-4 to TRBJ2-5, with 8 bases matching TRBD1. Germline CDR1 SGHNT, CDR2 YYREEE (reference sequence). This CDR3 has 14 residues. Trimming at V came to 4 bases and at J to 1 base, leaving 3 bases not matched to a gene. The CDR3 here is CASSGGQGQETQYF. DNA for the CDR3: TGTGCCAGCAGCGGTGGACAGGGCCAAGAGACCCAGTACTTC.

The genes are TRBV6-2 or TRBV6-3 and TRBJ2-1, with 9 nucleotides matching TRBD2. Germline trimming cut 4 bases from V and 3 bases from J; bases unmatched to any gene: 7. The CDR3 has 16 amino acids. The germline V gene encodes CDR1 MNHEY and CDR2 SVGEGT. This CDR3 is CASSWVAGEVYNEQFF. DNA for the CDR3: TGTGCCAGCAGTTGGGTAGCGGGAGAGGTCTACAATGAGCAGTTCTTC.

The rearrangement links TRBV5-6 to TRBJ2-3; D might be TRBD2 (5 bases). The germline CDR1 and CDR2 sequences are SGHDT and YYEEEE. The CDR3 totals 14 residues. Trimming left V 0 bases short and J 4 bases short, with 9 bases between. The chain's CDR3 is CASSLGGLADTQYF. The CDR3 bases are TGTGCCAGCAGCTTGGGCGGGCTAGCAGATACGCAGTATTTT.

CDR3 sequence: CSVKTGGRNSPLHF. For the CDR3, the DNA is TGCAGCGTTAAGACAGGAGGCCGAAATTCACCCCTCCACTTT. The chain couples TRBV29-1 to TRBJ1-6; D is possibly TRBD1 (6 bases). The germline V and J ends were trimmed by 5 bases and 7 bases, with 15 bases remaining between them. Germline CDR1 reads SQVTM; CDR2 reads ANQGSEA. The CDR3 contains 14 residues.

This clone was observed a single time. The chain links TRBV9 to TRBJ1-3; no reliable D call. CDR3 length: 13 amino acids. V was cut by 4 bases and J by 0 bases, with 5 bases left in between. Looked up from germline, CDR1 is SGDLS and CDR2 is YYNGEE. For the CDR3, the DNA is TGTGCCAGCAGCTCTCTCTCTGGAAACACCATATATTTT. Translated, it gives CASSSLSGNTIYF.

V is TRBV27 and J is TRBJ2-1; 8 bases align to TRBD1. Germline CDR1 is MNHEY and CDR2 is SMNVEV (reference sequence). The CDR3 length is 14 residues. V lost 10 bases, J lost 4 bases, and 9 bases stayed unmatched. CDR3 residues: CATADRGAYNEQFF. The CDR3 region has the DNA TGTGCCACCGCCGACAGGGGAGCTTACAATGAGCAGTTCTTC.

This clone was seen a handful of times. The chain recombines TRBV25-1 with TRBJ2-1, with a possible D match to TRBD1 (6 bases). V dropped 3 bases and J dropped 5 bases, with 11 bases sitting between them. This CDR3 is 14 amino acids long. CDR1 and CDR2 (germline): MGHDK, SYGVNS. The CDR3 DNA sequence: TGTGCCAGCAGTGATAGGACAGCCAACAATGAGCAGTTCTTC. Translating gives CASSDRTANNEQFF.

The rearrangement joins TRBV30 to TRBJ2-1; TRBD1 aligns across 7 bases. The ends lost 0 bases at V and 7 bases at J; junction bases unmatched: 6. The V gene's germline CDR1 is GTSNPN and CDR2 SVGIG (reference sequence). This CDR3 has 14 residues. The CDR3 is CAWSVDLRGNEQFF. The DNA for the CDR3 is TGTGCCTGGAGTGTCGACCTCAGGGGGAATGAGCAGTTCTTC.

This clone was picked up one time. V is TRBV18 and J is TRBJ1-2; weak D call: TRBD1 (5 bases). Germline-derived CDR1 and CDR2 are KGHSH and LQKENI. The V end lost 3 bases, the J end lost 0 bases, and 11 bases lay between the germline ends. The CDR3 consists of 15 residues. DNA for the CDR3: TGTGCCAGCTCACCGGTCGCAGGGACTAACTATGGCTACACCTTC. It yields the protein CASSPVAGTNYGYTF.

This chain joins TRBV5-6 and TRBJ1-2; a possible D gene is TRBD1 (6 bases). The CDR3 totals 16 residues. Germline CDR1 and CDR2: SGHDT and YYEEEE. V dropped 0 bases and J dropped 1 base, with 13 bases sitting between them. In nucleotides, the CDR3 is TGTGCCAGCAGCTTGGGGGCCAGGGGATATAACTATGGCTACACCTTC. Translated: CASSLGARGYNYGYTF.

V gene TRBV7-2 combines with J gene TRBJ1-2; no definite D call. The CDR3 extends over 15 amino acids. The germline gives CDR1 SGHTA, CDR2 FQGNSA. Trimming removed 0 bases at V and 4 bases at J, with 12 bases between. The CDR3 is CASSLALRPTYGYTF. DNA of the CDR3: TGTGCCAGCAGCTTAGCTCTCAGGCCCACCTATGGCTACACCTTC.

A single count supports this clone. This chain uses TRBV5-4 with TRBJ2-2; 7 bases line up with TRBD1. The CDR3 is 15 residues long. Unmatched junction bases numbered 8, after V lost 4 bases and J lost 5 bases. Germline-derived CDR1 and CDR2 are SGHNT and YYREEE (reference sequence). Here the CDR3 reads CASSPDRVRTGELFF. The CDR3 region has the DNA TGTGCCAGCAGCCCCGACAGGGTTCGGACCGGGGAGCTGTTTTTT.

The J gene is TRBJ1-1, the V gene TRBV27, with D tentatively TRBD1 (5 bases). Per germline, CDR1 MNHEY and CDR2 SMNVEV (reference sequence). With 7 bases removed from V and 0 bases from J, the gap between germline ends came to 9 bases. The CDR3 totals 13 residues. CDR3 in DNA: TGTGCCAGCACTGGGGACTTGAACACTGAAGCTTTCTTT. This translates into CASTGDLNTEAFF.

The V gene is TRBV7-2, the J gene TRBJ1-2, with 9 nucleotides matching TRBD1. Germline-derived CDR1 and CDR2 are SGHTA and FQGNSA. Unmatched junction bases numbered 10, after V lost 4 bases and J lost 4 bases. This CDR3 contains 16 residues. CDR3 in DNA: TGTGCCAGCAGCTCCCGAGGGGACAGGGTAAGCTATGGCTACACCTTC. It is translated as CASSSRGDRVSYGYTF.

The V call is TRBV29-1, the J call TRBJ1-2; TRBD1 matches at 8 bases. V gave up 7 bases and J gave up 1 base; unmatched junction bases: 8. The CDR3 loop spans 14 amino acids. Germline-derived CDR1 and CDR2 are SQVTM and ANQGSEA. CDR3 amino acids: CSATGQDINYGYTF. The CDR3 nucleotides read TGCAGCGCGACGGGACAGGACATTAACTATGGCTACACCTTC. Together with reference TRBV29-1 and TRBJ1-2, the CDR3 gives the full variable domain: SAVISQKPSRDICQRGTSLTIQCQVDSQVTMMFWYRQQPGQSLTLIATANQGSEATYESGFVIDKFPISRPNLTFSTLTVSNMSPEDSSIYLCSATGQDINYGYTFGSGTRLTVV.

The chain is built from TRBV4-3 and TRBJ2-3; 10 nucleotides line up with TRBD2. The CDR3 has 15 residues. The trim removed 4 bases at V and 5 bases at J, leaving 6 bases unmatched. Germline V lookup: CDR1 LGHNA, CDR2 YSLEER. CDR3 amino acids: CASSLGAGGGDTQYF. The DNA of the CDR3 is TGCGCCAGCAGCCTGGGAGCGGGAGGGGGAGATACGCAGTATTTT.

Only one count was recorded for this clone. The chain employs TRBV28 and TRBJ1-1, with 8 bases that match TRBD1. From germline, CDR1 is MDHEN and CDR2 SYDVKM. Losses at the gene ends were 6 bases for V and 4 bases for J; bases not matched to a gene: 10. CDR3 size: 15 residues. The chain's CDR3 is CASSPLDREGTEAFF. DNA for the CDR3: TGTGCCAGCAGCCCATTGGACAGGGAGGGCACTGAAGCTTTCTTT.

The chain has TRBV5-1 and TRBJ2-7; tentatively, D is TRBD2 (5 bases). With 1 base removed from V and 3 bases from J, the gap between germline ends came to 14 bases. Germline values: CDR1 SGHRS, CDR2 YFSETQ. This CDR3 spans 15 amino acids. The CDR3 spells CASSLSRDSIYEQYF. The CDR3 nucleotides are TGCGCCAGCAGCTTGTCCCGGGATTCGATCTACGAGCAGTACTTC.

The rearrangement joins TRBV11-3 to TRBJ2-5, with 8 bases identical to TRBD2. Trimming cost V 4 bases and J 4 bases; bases outside gene matches: 5. The germline CDR1 and CDR2 sequences are SGHNT and YENEEA. This CDR3 comprises 14 residues. Here the CDR3 reads CASSSGGAGETQYF. The CDR3 nucleotides are TGTGCCAGCAGCTCCGGGGGGGCCGGAGAGACCCAGTACTTC.

The gene calls are TRBV10-3 and TRBJ2-2; possible D gene TRBD2, 6 bases. CDR3 size: 14 residues. Deletions cut 5 bases from V and 1 base from J, with 8 bases between. Germline V gene lookup returns CDR1 ENHRY and CDR2 SYGVKD. The CDR3 DNA sequence: TGTGCCATCAGTTTGGGAGGGAACACCGGGGAGCTGTTTTTT. It codes for CAISLGGNTGELFF.

V gene TRBV19 combines with J gene TRBJ2-6; 8 positions agree with TRBD1. Germline V CDR1 and CDR2: LNHDA, SQIVND (reference sequence). CDR3 length: 17 residues. V gave up 4 bases and J gave up 0 bases; unmatched junction bases: 5. This CDR3 reads CASSRTGQSSGANVLTF. CDR3 sequence (DNA): TGTGCCAGTAGTAGGACAGGGCAGAGCTCTGGGGCCAACGTCCTGACTTTC.

This clone was picked up a small number of times. The gene calls are TRBV29-1 and TRBJ1-2, with a possible D match to TRBD1 (5 bases). The CDR3 runs to 12 residues. The germline gives CDR1 SQVTM, CDR2 ANQGSEA. With 7 bases removed from V and 5 bases from J, the gap between germline ends came to 14 bases. CDR3 protein: CSAENGGYGYTF. The DNA for the CDR3 is TGCAGCGCCGAGAACGGGGGTTATGGCTACACCTTC.

V usage is TRBV9 and J usage is TRBJ2-1; 8 bases match TRBD1. The junction had 4 bases not matched to a gene; V was cut back by 4 bases and J by 7 bases. The CDR3 length is 13 residues. Germline lookup yields CDR1 SGDLS and CDR2 YYNGEE. CDR3 region: CASSSYRGNEQFF. The CDR3 nucleotides are TGTGCCAGCAGCTCCTACAGGGGGAATGAGCAGTTCTTC.

This chain links TRBV29-1 with TRBJ1-1; the D gene is possibly TRBD1 (5 bases). Germline V CDR1 and CDR2: SQVTM, ANQGSEA. The V end lost 7 bases, the J end lost 4 bases, and 7 bases lay between the germline ends. The CDR3 is 10 residues long. The CDR3 nucleotides are TGCAGCGGAAGGGGCACTGAAGCTTTCTTT. Protein: CSGRGTEAFF.

The chain uses TRBV28 and TRBJ2-7; the match to TRBD1 covers 8 bases. The CDR3 length is 15 residues. Trimming removed 6 bases from V and 3 bases from J; junction bases left unmatched: 10. Germline V gene data show CDR1 as MDHEN and CDR2 as SYDVKM. The CDR3 DNA reads as TGTGCCAGCAGCTGGGGACAGGATATGCTCTACGAGCAGTACTTC. This codes for CASSWGQDMLYEQYF.

This clone was picked up one time. The CDR3: CASSQVGGGLAGATDTQYF. Written as DNA, the CDR3 is TGTGCCAGCAGCCAAGTTGGCGGCGGACTAGCGGGGGCCACAGATACGCAGTATTTT. J is TRBJ2-3 and V is TRBV4-2; 13 nucleotides line up with TRBD2. The germline CDR1 and CDR2 sequences are LGHNA and YNFKEQ. V dropped 1 base and J dropped 2; count of bases not matched to a gene: 9. The CDR3 sequence is 19 residues long.

The V call is TRBV4-2, the J call TRBJ2-3; TRBD2 aligns across 9 bases. V dropped 1 base and J dropped 3; count of bases not matched to a gene: 5. CDR1 and CDR2 (germline): LGHNA, YNFKEQ. This CDR3 contains 16 residues. CDR3 bases: TGTGCCAGCAGCCAAGGAGCGGGGGGAAAGACAGATACGCAGTATTTT. Translating gives CASSQGAGGKTDTQYF.